This entry describes one T cell receptor (beta chain). Germline V CDR1 and CDR2: KGHDR, SFDVKD. This CDR3 spans 16 amino acids. The entry originates in a study of monozygotic twins with inflammatory bowel disease. For each CDR3 protein, TCRdb gives one entry from its re-call of the 5' RACE reads, without DNA. This sample's table reports about 140,000 distinct CDR3 sequences. Sequencing used blood. This chain links TRBV24-1 with TRBJ2-1; TCRdb names TRBD1, which stays unverified in the absence of DNA. The receptor was derived from a human donor with ulcerative colitis or Crohn's disease, or a healthy co-twin of an affected twin (not recorded which). This CDR3 is CATSDATGTAYNEQFF.